The T cell receptor beta chain described here comes from a study of radiotherapy plus CTLA-4 blockade in lung cancer. Study-wide background: Across the patients, objective responses occurred in more than 15%, and disease control in approximately 30%. Study-wide results and limits: In blood, after radiotherapy plus ipilimumab, tumor-derived TCR clones expanded.

V lost 0 bases, J lost 4 bases, and 9 bases lay in between. Germline V gives CDR1 LNHNV, CDR2 YYDKDF (reference sequence). CDR3 length: 14 amino acids. TCRdb keeps only in-frame clones here, not all; method: immunoSEQ multiplex PCR. The table has 9,500 to 15,000 clones, around four fifths seen once. The study gave focal radiation plus ipilimumab CTLA-4 blockade to patients with chemo-refractory metastatic non-small-cell lung cancer. As for this clone: Its antigen remains unknown.

This sequence originates from a human donor with non-small cell lung cancer that progressed on radiotherapy plus ipilimumab. This rearrangement joins TRBV15 to TRBJ1-2; no clear D gene. Material: peripheral blood, obtained from a patient treated with radiotherapy plus ipilimumab. The CDR3 DNA reads as TGTGCCACCAGCAGAGATCTGGAGACCTATGGCTACACCTTC. Translation gives CATSRDLETYGYTF.